This T cell receptor (beta chain) is drawn from a study of OX40 agonist ivuxolimab in advanced cancers. Clones were sequenced by immunoSEQ multiplex PCR, and TCRdb holds only the in-frame ones, with some missing. The sample includes fewer than 55,000 clones, 75% to 90% of them seen just once. This CDR3 has 13 residues. Per the germline V gene, CDR1 is SEHNR and CDR2 is FQNEAQ (reference sequence). V lost 8 bases to trimming and J lost 1 base; unmatched junction nucleotides: 1. This sequence joins TRBV7-9 and TRBJ2-1; 8 bases map to TRBD2. The sample consisted of CD4+ or CD8+ T cells sorted from blood, taken in a trial of the OX40 agonist ivuxolimab. The source is an adult with an advanced solid tumor such as melanoma, head and neck, liver or kidney cancer. CDR3 sequence: CASSGGSYNEQFF. In DNA form, the CDR3 reads TGTGCCAGCTCGGGGGGGTCCTACAATGAGCAGTTCTTC.